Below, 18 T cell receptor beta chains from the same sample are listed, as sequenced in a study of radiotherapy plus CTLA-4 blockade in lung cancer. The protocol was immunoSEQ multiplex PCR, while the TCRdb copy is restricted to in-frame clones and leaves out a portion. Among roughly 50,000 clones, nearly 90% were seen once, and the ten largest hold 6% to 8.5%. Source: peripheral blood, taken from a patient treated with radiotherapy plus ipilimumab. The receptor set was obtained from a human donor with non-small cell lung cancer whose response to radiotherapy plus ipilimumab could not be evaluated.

This CDR3 is CASSAQGPTYEQYF. CDR3 coding DNA: TGTGCCAGCAGTGCGCAGGGCCCCACCTACGAGCAGTACTTC. The chain is built from TRBV2 and TRBJ2-5, with D perhaps TRBD1 (5 bases). The J call may be incorrect, as the DNA end agrees better with TRBJ2-7. CDR1 SNHLY and CDR2 FYNNEI come from the germline V gene. The CDR3 has 14 amino acids.

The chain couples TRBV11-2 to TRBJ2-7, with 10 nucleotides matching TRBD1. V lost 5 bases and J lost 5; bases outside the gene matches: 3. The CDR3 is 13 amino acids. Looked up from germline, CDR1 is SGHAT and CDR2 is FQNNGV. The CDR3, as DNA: TGTGCCAGCAGCCGACAGGGGGCCCACGAGCAGTACTTC. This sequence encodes CASSRQGAHEQYF.

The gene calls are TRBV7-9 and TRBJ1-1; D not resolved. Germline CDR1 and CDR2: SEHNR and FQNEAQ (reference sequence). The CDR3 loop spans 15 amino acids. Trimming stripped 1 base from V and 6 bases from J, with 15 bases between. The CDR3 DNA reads TGTGCCAGCAGCTTAGGGGGAGGGTTGGCGGCTGAAGCTTTCTTT. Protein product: CASSLGGGLAAEAFF.

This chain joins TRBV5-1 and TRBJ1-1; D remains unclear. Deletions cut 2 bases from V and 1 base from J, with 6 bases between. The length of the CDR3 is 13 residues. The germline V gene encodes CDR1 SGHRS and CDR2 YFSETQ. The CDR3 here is CASSLERNTEAFF. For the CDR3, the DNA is TGCGCCAGCAGCTTAGAGAGGAACACTGAAGCTTTCTTT.

The CDR3 region is CASSSSSRDGYTF. The CDR3 region has the DNA TGTGCCAGCAGCTCGAGTAGCCGTGATGGCTACACCTTC. The chain is built from TRBV7-2 and TRBJ1-2, with D unclear. This CDR3 comprises 13 residues. Germline CDR1 SGHTA, CDR2 FQGNSA. V lost 4 bases and J 6 bases, leaving 12 bases between the germline ends.

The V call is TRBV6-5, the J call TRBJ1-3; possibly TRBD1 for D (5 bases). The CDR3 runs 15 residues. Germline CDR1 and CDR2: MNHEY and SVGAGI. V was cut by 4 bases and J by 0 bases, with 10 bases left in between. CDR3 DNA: TGTGCCAGCAGTTCAGACAGTAGCTCTGGAAACACCATATATTTT. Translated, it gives CASSSDSSSGNTIYF.

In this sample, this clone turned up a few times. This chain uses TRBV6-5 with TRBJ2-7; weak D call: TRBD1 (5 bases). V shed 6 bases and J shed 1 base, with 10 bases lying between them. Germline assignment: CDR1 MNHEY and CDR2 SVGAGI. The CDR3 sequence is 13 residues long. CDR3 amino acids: CASSLDRSYEQYF. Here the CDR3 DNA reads TGTGCCAGCAGCTTAGACAGATCCTACGAGCAGTACTTC.

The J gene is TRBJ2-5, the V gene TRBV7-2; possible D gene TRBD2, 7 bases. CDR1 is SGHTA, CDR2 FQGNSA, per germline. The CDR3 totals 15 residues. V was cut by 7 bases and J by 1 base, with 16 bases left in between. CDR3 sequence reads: CASTSQAGAQETQYF. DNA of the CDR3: TGTGCCAGCACCTCCCAGGCGGGGGCCCAAGAGACCCAGTACTTC.

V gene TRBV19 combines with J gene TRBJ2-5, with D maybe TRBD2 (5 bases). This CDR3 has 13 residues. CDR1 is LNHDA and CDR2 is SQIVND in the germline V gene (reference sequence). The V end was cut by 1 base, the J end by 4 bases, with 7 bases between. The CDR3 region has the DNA TGTGCCAGTAGTATAGGGACTTTAGAGACCCAGTACTTC. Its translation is CASSIGTLETQYF.

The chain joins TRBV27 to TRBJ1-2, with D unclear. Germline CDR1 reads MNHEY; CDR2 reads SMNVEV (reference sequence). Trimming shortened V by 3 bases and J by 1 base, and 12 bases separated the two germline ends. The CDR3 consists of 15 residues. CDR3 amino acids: CASSFSQGGNYGYTF. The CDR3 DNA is TGTGCCAGCAGTTTTTCCCAAGGAGGTAACTATGGCTACACCTTC.

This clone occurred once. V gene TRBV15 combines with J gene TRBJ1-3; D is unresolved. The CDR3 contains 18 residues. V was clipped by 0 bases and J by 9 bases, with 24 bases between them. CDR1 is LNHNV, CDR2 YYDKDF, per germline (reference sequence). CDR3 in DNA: TGTGCCACCAGCAGAGATTTTGGCTCCGGACTTTACTCCGCCACCATATATTTT. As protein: CATSRDFGSGLYSATIYF.

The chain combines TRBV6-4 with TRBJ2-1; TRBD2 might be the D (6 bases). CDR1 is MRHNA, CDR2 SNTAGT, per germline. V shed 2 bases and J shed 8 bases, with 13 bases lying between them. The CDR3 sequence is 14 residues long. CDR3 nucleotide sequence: TGTGCCAGCAGTGACAGGGGCGGGGCGGATGAGCAGTTCTTC. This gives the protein CASSDRGGADEQFF.

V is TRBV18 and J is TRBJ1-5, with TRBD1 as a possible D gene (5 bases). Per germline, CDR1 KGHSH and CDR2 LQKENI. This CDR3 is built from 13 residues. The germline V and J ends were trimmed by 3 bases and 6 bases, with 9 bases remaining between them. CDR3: CASSPGGVQPQHF. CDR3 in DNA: TGTGCCAGCTCACCGGGGGGGGTTCAGCCCCAGCATTTT.

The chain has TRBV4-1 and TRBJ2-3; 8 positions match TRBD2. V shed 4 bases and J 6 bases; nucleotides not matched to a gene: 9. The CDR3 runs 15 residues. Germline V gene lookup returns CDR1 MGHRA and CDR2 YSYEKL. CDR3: CASSRAGGLGDTQYF. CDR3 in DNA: TGCGCCAGCAGCCGGGCGGGGGGCCTAGGCGATACGCAGTATTTT.

The CDR3 protein is CASSSRNRGNSPLHF. DNA for the CDR3: TGTGCCAGCAGCTCGAGGAACAGGGGCAATTCACCCCTCCACTTT. The chain links TRBV11-2 to TRBJ1-6; 7 nucleotides align to TRBD1. This CDR3 is built from 15 residues. Germline V gene data show CDR1 as SGHAT and CDR2 as FQNNGV. V was pared by 4 bases and J by 7 bases, with 7 bases of the junction left unmatched.

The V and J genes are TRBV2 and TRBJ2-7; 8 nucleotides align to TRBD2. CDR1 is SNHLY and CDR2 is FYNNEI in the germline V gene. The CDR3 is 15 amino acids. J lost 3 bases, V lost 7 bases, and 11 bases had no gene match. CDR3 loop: CASTSGGGSFYEQYF. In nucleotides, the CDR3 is TGTGCCAGCACTTCGGGCGGGGGGTCATTCTACGAGCAGTACTTC.

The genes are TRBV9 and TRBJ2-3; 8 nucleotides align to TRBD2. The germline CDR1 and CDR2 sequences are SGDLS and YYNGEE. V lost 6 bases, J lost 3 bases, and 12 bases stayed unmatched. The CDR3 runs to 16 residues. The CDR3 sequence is CASNNPWGGRTDTQYF. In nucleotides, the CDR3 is TGTGCCAGCAATAACCCTTGGGGCGGGAGGACAGATACGCAGTATTTT.

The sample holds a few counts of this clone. The CDR3 region is CASSIAGRQIYGYTF. DNA for the CDR3: TGTGCCAGTAGTATAGCGGGAAGGCAGATCTATGGCTACACCTTC. This chain connects TRBV19 to TRBJ1-2; D ambiguous. CDR1 is LNHDA and CDR2 is SQIVND in the germline V gene (reference sequence). The CDR3 runs 15 residues. Trimming took 1 base from V and 4 from J, leaving 13 bases between them.